A single sample gave rise to the 15 T cell receptor beta chains below, sequenced in a study of response to subunit inactivated influenza vaccine. TCRdb itself ran the RT-PCR reads through MiXCR, one entry per CDR3 protein. This sample has roughly 550,000 distinct CDR3 sequences, with under 25% found just once. This sample also belongs to another study, concerning T cells expressing NK-cell markers. That report adds: Template switching by 5'RACE with UMIs generated the TCR beta cDNA.

Specimen: CD4+ T cells sorted from PBMCs, collected 11 to 12 days after vaccination. Receptor source: a man aged 45 to 65 who received an inactivated influenza vaccine.

This clonotype occurred many times. The V and J genes are TRBV15 and TRBJ2-5; tentative D call: TRBD1 (6 bases). The CDR3 totals 15 residues. CDR1 and CDR2 from the germline V gene are LNHNV and YYDKDF (reference sequence). V shed 1 base and J shed 2 bases, with 11 bases lying between them. CDR3 residues: CATSRAGTPQETQYF. CDR3 DNA sequence: TGTGCCACCAGCAGAGCCGGGACACCTCAAGAGACCCAGTACTTC.

This clonotype was seen more than once but under ten times. The gene calls are TRBV20-1 and TRBJ2-3; no clear D. V was pared by 5 bases and J by 5 bases, with 11 bases between. CDR1 is DFQATT and CDR2 is SNEGSKA in the germline V gene (reference sequence). The length of the CDR3 is 12 residues. The CDR3 nucleotides are TGCAGTGCTGGCGATGGGGAAGATACGCAGTATTTT. Translation gives CSAGDGEDTQYF.

This clonotype was seen a few times. This chain connects TRBV29-1 to TRBJ2-3; D unclear. Per germline, CDR1 SQVTM and CDR2 ANQGSEA. The V and J ends lost 5 bases and 3 bases respectively, with 6 bases between them. This CDR3 region has 11 residues. The DNA for the CDR3 is TGCAGCGTTCCAGCTACAGATACGCAGTATTTT. Protein sequence: CSVPATDTQYF.

In this sample, this clonotype turned up a few times. The chain joins TRBV6-9 to TRBJ1-2; 7 nucleotides match TRBD1. Germline CDR1 reads MNHGY; CDR2 reads SVAAGI. J was trimmed by 1 base and V by 9 bases; bases with no gene match: 17. The CDR3 extends over 17 amino acids. Written as DNA, the CDR3 is TGTGCCAGGATTCCCCTCTGGAGGGGGCGTATTAACTATGGCTACACCTTC. Translation gives CARIPLWRGRINYGYTF.

This clonotype was counted ten times or more. The rearrangement joins TRBV7-3 to TRBJ1-5; D possibly corresponds to TRBD1 (6 bases). This CDR3 comprises 15 residues. The germline V gene encodes CDR1 SGHTA and CDR2 FQGTGA. V gave up 2 bases and J gave up 6 bases, with 14 bases separating them. The CDR3 coding sequence is TGTGCCAGCAGCTTACGGGCGGGGGACACTCAGCCCCAGCATTTT. Translated: CASSLRAGDTQPQHF.

This clonotype was recorded a few times. This chain uses TRBV28 with TRBJ1-5; D possibly corresponds to TRBD1 (6 bases). The CDR3 is made up of 14 amino acids. Germline CDR1 is MDHEN and CDR2 is SYDVKM. The V gene lost 4 bases and the J gene lost 7 bases, with 14 bases spanning the gap. The CDR3 protein is CASSSPRGRQPQHF. CDR3 in DNA: TGTGCCAGCAGTTCCCCCAGGGGCCGACAGCCCCAGCATTTT.

This clonotype was seen only a few times. This chain uses TRBV28 with TRBJ2-1; 7 bases agree with TRBD1. Trimming took 4 bases from V and 2 from J; bases not matched to a gene: 5. Germline V gene sequence: CDR1 MDHEN, CDR2 SYDVKM. This CDR3 contains 15 residues. The CDR3 DNA follows: TGTGCCAGCAGTTCCCCCGGGACAGCCTACAATGAGCAGTTCTTC. Protein sequence: CASSSPGTAYNEQFF.

This clonotype was counted only a few times. CDR3 in amino acids: CSVVFAGPYGYTF. In nucleotides, the CDR3 is TGCAGCGTTGTTTTTGCAGGTCCATATGGCTACACCTTC. V and J are TRBV29-1 and TRBJ1-2; D call uncertain. V dropped 4 bases and J dropped 5 bases, with 14 bases sitting between them. The CDR3 consists of 13 residues. Looked up from germline, CDR1 is SQVTM and CDR2 is ANQGSEA.

This rearrangement joins TRBV11-1 to TRBJ2-2; 8 bases are shared with TRBD2. CDR3 length: 18 residues. Germline V lookup: CDR1 SGHAT, CDR2 FQDESV (reference sequence). The ends lost 5 bases at V and 2 bases at J; junction bases unmatched: 13. As DNA, the CDR3 is TGTGCCAGCAGCAAAATACGAGCGGGAGAATCCAACACCGGGGAGCTGTTTTTT. Translated: CASSKIRAGESNTGELFF.

The chain couples TRBV11-2 to TRBJ2-2; tentatively, D is TRBD1 or TRBD2 (5 bases each). This CDR3 contains 14 residues. The germline gives CDR1 SGHAT, CDR2 FQNNGV. Between the trimmed V and J ends, which lost 5 bases and 6 bases, there was a span of 13 bases. The DNA for the CDR3 is TGTGCCAGCAGCAGGGACCTGCGGGCCGGGGAGCTGTTTTTT. It codes for CASSRDLRAGELFF.

This chain joins TRBV4-3 and TRBJ1-2; the match to TRBD1 covers 9 bases. The CDR3 is 15 residues long. In germline, CDR1 is LGHNA, CDR2 YSLEER. J was trimmed by 4 bases and V by 4 bases; bases with no gene match: 7. The CDR3 region is CASSLTGGASYGYTF. The CDR3 nucleotides are TGCGCCAGCAGCCTAACAGGGGGCGCGAGCTATGGCTACACCTTC.

The rearrangement joins TRBV14 to TRBJ2-7; D remains unclear. Per the germline V gene, CDR1 is SGHDN and CDR2 is FVKESK. Deletions cut 2 bases from V and 7 bases from J, with 9 bases between. CDR3 size: 12 residues. CDR3 amino acids: CASSQSRREQYF. Written as DNA, the CDR3 is TGTGCCAGCAGCCAATCCCGTAGAGAGCAGTACTTC.

This chain connects TRBV12-3 or TRBV12-4 to TRBJ1-2, with D possibly matching TRBD1 (6 bases). Trimming left V 5 bases short and J 7 bases short, with 11 bases between. The CDR3 loop spans 12 amino acids. The CDR3 is CASSTRGAGYTF. The CDR3 DNA reads as TGTGCCAGCAGTACCAGGGGAGCTGGCTACACCTTC.

A few counts support this clonotype. V usage is TRBV30 and J usage is TRBJ2-2, with D unclear. With 0 bases removed from V and 0 bases from J, the gap between germline ends came to 11 bases. The CDR3 has 16 amino acids. Germline lookup yields CDR1 GTSNPN and CDR2 SVGIG (reference sequence). DNA of the CDR3: TGTGCCTGGAGTGTATTTGGTGGCCCGAACACCGGGGAGCTGTTTTTT. Translated: CAWSVFGGPNTGELFF.

The chain uses TRBV5-1 and TRBJ2-2; D gene ambiguous. This CDR3 contains 15 residues. Germline V gives CDR1 SGHRS, CDR2 YFSETQ. Trimming removed 1 base at V and 4 bases at J, with 11 bases between. The CDR3 protein is CASSLTVGFTGELFF. The CDR3 DNA sequence: TGCGCCAGCAGCTTGACGGTGGGTTTCACCGGGGAGCTGTTTTTT.